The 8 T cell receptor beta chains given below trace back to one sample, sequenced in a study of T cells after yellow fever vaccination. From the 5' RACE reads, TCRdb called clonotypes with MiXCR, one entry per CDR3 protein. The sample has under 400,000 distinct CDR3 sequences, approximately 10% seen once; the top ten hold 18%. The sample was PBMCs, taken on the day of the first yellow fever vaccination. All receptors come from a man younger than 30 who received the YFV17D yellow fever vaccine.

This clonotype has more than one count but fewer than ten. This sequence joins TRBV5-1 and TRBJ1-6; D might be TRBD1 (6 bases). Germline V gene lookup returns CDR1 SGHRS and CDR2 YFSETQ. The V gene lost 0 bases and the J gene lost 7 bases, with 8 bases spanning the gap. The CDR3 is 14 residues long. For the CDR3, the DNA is TGCGCCAGCAGCTTGGGGACAGACAATTCACCCCTCCACTTT. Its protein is CASSLGTDNSPLHF.

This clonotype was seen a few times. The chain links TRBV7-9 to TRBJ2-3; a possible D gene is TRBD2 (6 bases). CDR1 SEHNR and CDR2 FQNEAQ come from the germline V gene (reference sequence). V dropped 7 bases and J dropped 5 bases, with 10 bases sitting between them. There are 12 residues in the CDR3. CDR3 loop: CASTSVKDTQYF. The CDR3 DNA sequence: TGTGCCAGCACTAGCGTGAAAGATACGCAGTATTTT.

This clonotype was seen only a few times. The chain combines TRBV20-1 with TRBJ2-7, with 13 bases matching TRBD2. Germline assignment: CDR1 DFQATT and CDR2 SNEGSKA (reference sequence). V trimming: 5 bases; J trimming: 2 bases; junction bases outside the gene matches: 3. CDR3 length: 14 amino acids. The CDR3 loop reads CSAPTSGGAYEQYF. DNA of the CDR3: TGCAGTGCTCCCACTAGCGGGGGGGCCTACGAGCAGTACTTC.

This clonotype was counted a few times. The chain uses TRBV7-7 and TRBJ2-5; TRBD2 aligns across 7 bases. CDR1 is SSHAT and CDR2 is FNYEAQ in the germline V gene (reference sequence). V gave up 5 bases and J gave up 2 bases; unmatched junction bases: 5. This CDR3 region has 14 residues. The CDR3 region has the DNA TGTGCCAGCAGCCAAAACGGGAGGCAAGAGACCCAGTACTTC. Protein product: CASSQNGRQETQYF.

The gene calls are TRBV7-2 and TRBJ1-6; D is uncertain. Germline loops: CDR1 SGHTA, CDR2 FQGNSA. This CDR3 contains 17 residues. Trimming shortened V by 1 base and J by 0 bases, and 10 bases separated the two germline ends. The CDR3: CASSLGATSSYNSPLHF. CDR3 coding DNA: TGTGCCAGCAGCTTAGGAGCAACGTCCTCCTATAATTCACCCCTCCACTTT.

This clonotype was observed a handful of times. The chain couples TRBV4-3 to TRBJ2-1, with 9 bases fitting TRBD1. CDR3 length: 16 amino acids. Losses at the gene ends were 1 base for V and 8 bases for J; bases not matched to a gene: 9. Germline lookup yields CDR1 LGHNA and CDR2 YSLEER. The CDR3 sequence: CASSQVAGTGSHEQFF. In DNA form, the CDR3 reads TGCGCCAGCAGCCAAGTAGCCGGGACAGGGAGCCATGAGCAGTTCTTC.

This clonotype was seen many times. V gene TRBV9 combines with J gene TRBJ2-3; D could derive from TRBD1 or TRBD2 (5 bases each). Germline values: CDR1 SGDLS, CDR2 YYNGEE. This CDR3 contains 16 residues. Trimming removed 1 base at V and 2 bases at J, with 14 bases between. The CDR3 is CASSVLGTGLTDTQYF. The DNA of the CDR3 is TGTGCCAGCAGCGTATTAGGGACGGGGCTCACAGATACGCAGTATTTT.

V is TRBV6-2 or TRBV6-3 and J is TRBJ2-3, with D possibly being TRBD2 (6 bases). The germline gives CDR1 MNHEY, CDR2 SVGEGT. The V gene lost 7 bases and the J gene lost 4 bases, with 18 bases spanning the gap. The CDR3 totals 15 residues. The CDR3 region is CASMIGRGGPDTQYF. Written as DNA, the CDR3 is TGTGCCAGCATGATCGGGCGGGGAGGTCCAGATACGCAGTATTTT.